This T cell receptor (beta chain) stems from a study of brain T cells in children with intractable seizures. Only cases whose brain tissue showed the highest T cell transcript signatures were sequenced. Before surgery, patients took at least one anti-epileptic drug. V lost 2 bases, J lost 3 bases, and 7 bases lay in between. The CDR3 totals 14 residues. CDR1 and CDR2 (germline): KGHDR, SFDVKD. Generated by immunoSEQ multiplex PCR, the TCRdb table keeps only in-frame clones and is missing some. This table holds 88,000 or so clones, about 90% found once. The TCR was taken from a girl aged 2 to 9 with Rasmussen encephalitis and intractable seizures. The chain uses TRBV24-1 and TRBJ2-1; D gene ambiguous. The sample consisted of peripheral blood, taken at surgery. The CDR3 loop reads CATSDSRHYNEQFF. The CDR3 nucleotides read TGTGCCACCAGTGATTCCCGGCACTACAATGAGCAGTTCTTC.